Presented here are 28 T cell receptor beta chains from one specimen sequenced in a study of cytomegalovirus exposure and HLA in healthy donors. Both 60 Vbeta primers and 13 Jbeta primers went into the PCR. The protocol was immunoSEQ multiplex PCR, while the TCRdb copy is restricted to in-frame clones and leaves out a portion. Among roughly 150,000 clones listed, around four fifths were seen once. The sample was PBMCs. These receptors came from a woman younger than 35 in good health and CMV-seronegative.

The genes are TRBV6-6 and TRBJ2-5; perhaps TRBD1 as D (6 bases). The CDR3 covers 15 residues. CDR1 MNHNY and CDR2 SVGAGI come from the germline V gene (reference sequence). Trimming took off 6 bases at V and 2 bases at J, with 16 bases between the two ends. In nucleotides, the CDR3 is TGTGCCAGCAGAGAAATCGGGACACCTCAAGAGACCCAGTACTTC. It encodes CASREIGTPQETQYF.

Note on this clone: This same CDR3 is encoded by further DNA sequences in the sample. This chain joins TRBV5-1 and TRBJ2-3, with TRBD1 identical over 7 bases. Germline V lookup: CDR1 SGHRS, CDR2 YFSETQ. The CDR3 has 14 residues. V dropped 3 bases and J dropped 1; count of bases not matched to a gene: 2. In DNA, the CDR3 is TGCGCCAGCAGCTACGGACAGGGCACAGATACGCAGTATTTT. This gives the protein CASSYGQGTDTQYF.

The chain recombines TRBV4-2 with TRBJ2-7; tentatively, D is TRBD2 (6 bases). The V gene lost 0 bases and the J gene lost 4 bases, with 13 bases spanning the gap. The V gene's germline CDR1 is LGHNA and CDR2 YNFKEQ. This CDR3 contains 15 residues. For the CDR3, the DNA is TGTGCCAGCAGCCAAGAGGTAGTAGCGGAATACGAGCAGTACTTC. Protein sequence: CASSQEVVAEYEQYF.

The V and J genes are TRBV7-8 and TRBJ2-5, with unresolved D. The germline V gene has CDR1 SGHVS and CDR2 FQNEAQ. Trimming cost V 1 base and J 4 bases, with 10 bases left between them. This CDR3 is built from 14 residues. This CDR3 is CASSLVIATETQYF. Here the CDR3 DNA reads TGTGCCAGCAGCTTAGTGATAGCCACAGAGACCCAGTACTTC.

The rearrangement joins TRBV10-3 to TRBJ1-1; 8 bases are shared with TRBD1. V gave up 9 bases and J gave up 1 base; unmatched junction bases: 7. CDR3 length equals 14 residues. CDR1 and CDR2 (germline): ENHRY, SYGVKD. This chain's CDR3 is CAIRTGPSNTEAFF. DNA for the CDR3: TGTGCCATTAGGACAGGGCCCTCGAACACTGAAGCTTTCTTT.

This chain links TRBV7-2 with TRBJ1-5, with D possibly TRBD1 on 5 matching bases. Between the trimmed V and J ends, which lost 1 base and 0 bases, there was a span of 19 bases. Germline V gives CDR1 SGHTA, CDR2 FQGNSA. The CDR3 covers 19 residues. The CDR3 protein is CASSLGGGTGVDSNQPQHF. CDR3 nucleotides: TGTGCCAGCAGCTTAGGGGGGGGGACCGGGGTGGATAGCAATCAGCCCCAGCATTTT.

The CDR3 DNA follows: TGTGCCAGCAGCTTGGGGGCTCCTGCGGGTGAGACCCAGTACTTC. Protein product: CASSLGAPAGETQYF. The chain couples TRBV7-9 to TRBJ2-5, with a weak D call TRBD1 (6 bases). CDR3 length equals 15 residues. Looked up from germline, CDR1 is SEHNR and CDR2 is FQNEAQ (reference sequence). V gave up 3 bases and J gave up 5 bases, with 16 bases separating them.

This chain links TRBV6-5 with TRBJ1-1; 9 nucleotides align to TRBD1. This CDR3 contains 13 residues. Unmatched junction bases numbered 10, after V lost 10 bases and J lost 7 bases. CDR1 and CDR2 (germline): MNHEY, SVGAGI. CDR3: CAIKRQGDSEAFF. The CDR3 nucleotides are TGTGCCATTAAGAGACAGGGGGATAGTGAAGCTTTCTTT.

The CDR3: CASSTDSYTQYF. The CDR3 DNA reads TGTGCCAGCAGCACGGACAGCTATACGCAGTATTTT. The rearrangement uses TRBV7-9 and TRBJ2-3; perhaps TRBD1 as D (6 bases). From germline, CDR1 is SEHNR and CDR2 FQNEAQ (reference sequence). Trimming removed 5 bases from V and 7 bases from J, with 10 bases in between. The CDR3 runs 12 residues.

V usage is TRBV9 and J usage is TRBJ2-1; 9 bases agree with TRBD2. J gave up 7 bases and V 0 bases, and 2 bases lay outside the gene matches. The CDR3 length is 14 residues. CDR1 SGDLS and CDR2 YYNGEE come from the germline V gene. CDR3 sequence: CASSVALAGNEQFF. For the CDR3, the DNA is TGTGCCAGCAGCGTAGCTCTAGCGGGAAATGAGCAGTTCTTC.

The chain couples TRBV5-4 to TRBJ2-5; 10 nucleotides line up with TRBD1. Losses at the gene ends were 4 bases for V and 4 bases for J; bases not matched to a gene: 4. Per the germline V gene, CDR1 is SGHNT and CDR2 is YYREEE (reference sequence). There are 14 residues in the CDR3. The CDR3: CASSEGQGRETQYF. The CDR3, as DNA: TGTGCCAGCAGCGAGGGACAGGGGAGAGAGACCCAGTACTTC.

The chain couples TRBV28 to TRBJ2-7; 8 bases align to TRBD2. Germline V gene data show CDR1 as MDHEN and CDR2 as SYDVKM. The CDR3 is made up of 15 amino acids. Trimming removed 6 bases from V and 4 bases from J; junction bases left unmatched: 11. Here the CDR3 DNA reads TGTGCCAGCAGGGGCAGCGGGAGAAGGATGTACGAGCAGTACTTC. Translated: CASRGSGRRMYEQYF.

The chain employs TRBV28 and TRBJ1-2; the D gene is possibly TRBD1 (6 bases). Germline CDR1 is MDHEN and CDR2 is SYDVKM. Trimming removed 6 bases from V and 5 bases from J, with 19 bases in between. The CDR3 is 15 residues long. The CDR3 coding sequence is TGTGCCAGCAGCAAACAGGGCTCCGAAGGGTATGGCTACACCTTC. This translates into CASSKQGSEGYGYTF.

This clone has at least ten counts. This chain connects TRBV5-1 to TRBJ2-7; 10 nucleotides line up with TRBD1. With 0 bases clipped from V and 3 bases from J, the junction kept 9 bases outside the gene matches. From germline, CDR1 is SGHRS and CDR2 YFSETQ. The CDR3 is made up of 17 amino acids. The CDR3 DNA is TGCGCCAGCAGCTTGGGGCTCACGGGACAGGGGCTCTACGAGCAGTACTTC. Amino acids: CASSLGLTGQGLYEQYF. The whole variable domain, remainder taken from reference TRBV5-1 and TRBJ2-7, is KAGVTQTPRYLIKTRGQQVTLSCSPISGHRSVSWYQQTPGQGLQFLFEYFSETQRNKGNFPGRFSGRQFSNSRSEMNVSTLELGDSALYLCASSLGLTGQGLYEQYFGPGTRLTVT.

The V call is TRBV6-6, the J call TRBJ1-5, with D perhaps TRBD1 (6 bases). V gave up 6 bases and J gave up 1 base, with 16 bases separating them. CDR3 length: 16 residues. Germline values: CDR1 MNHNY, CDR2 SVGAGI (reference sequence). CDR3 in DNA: TGTGCCAGCAGCCCCGGGCTAAGGGGGAGCAATCAGCCCCAGCATTTT. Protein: CASSPGLRGSNQPQHF.

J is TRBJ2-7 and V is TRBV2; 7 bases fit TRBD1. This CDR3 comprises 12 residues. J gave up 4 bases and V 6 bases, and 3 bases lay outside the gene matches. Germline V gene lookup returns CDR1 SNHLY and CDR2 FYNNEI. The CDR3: CASSDRVYEQYF. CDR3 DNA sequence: TGTGCCAGCAGCGACAGGGTTTACGAGCAGTACTTC.

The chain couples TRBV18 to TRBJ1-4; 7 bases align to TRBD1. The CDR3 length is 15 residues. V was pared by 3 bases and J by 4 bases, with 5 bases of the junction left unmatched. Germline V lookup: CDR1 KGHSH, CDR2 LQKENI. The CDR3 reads CASSPQGQINEKLFF. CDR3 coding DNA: TGTGCCAGCTCACCCCAGGGACAGATTAATGAAAAACTGTTTTTT. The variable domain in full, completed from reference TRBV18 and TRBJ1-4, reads NAGVMQNPRHLVRRRGQEARLRCSPMKGHSHVYWYRQLPEEGLKFMVYLQKENIIDESGMPKERFSAEFPKEGPSILRIQQVVRGDSAAYFCASSPQGQINEKLFFGSGTQLSVL.

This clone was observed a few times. Here the CDR3 reads CASTQGGYSYEQYF. The CDR3 coding sequence is TGTGCCAGCACCCAGGGGGGTTACTCCTACGAGCAGTACTTC. The V and J genes are TRBV2 and TRBJ2-7; D perhaps matches TRBD1 (7 bases). CDR3 length: 14 amino acids. Germline V CDR1 and CDR2: SNHLY, FYNNEI. The V and J ends lost 7 bases and 0 bases respectively, with 13 bases between them.

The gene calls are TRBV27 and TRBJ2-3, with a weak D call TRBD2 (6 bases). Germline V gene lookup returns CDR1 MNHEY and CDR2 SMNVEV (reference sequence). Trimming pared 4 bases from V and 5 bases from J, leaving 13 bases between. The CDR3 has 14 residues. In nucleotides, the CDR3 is TGTGCCAGCAGTTCCCTGAGGAGGGTAGATACGCAGTATTTT. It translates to CASSSLRRVDTQYF.

CDR3 in amino acids: CATQQLGGYTF. CDR3 sequence (DNA): TGTGCCACCCAACAATTGGGCGGCTACACCTTC. The chain uses TRBV15 and TRBJ1-2; D remains ambiguous. The CDR3 spans 11 residues. Germline lookup yields CDR1 LNHNV and CDR2 YYDKDF (reference sequence). Deletions cut 8 bases from V and 8 bases from J, with 12 bases between.

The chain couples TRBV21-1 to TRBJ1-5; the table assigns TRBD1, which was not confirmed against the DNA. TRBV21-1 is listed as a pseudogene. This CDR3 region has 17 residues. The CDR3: CASSKDPGTDSNQPQHF. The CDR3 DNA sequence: TGTGCCAGCAGCAAAGATCCGGGGACAGATAGCAATCAGCCCCAGCATTTT.

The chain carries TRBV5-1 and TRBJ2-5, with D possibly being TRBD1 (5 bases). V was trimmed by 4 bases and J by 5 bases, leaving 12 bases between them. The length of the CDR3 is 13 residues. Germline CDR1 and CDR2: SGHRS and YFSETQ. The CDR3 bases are TGCGCCAGCAGCGGATCCCCAGGGGAGACCCAGTACTTC. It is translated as CASSGSPGETQYF.

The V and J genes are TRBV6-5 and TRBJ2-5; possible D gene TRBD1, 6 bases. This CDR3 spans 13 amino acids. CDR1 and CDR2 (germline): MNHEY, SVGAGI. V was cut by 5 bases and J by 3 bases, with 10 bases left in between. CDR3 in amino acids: CASSAGDEETQYF. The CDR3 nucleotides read TGTGCCAGCAGTGCAGGGGATGAAGAGACCCAGTACTTC.

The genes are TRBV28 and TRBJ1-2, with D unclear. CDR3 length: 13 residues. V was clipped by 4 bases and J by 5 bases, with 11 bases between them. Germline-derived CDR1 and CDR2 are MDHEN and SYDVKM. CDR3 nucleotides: TGTGCCAGCAGTTACGGGCGCGGGTATGGCTACACCTTC. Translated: CASSYGRGYGYTF.

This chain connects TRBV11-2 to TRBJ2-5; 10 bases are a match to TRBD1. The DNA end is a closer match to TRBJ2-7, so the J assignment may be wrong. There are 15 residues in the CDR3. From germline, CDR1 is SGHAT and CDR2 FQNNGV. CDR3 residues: CASSRGTGDTVEQYF. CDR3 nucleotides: TGTGCCAGCAGCCGAGGGACAGGGGATACGGTCGAGCAGTACTTC.

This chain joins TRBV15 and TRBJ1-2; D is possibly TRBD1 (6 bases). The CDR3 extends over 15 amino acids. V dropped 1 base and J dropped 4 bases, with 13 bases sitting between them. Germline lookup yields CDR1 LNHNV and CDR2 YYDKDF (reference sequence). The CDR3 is CATSRAGAEGYGYTF. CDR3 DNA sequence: TGTGCCACCAGCAGAGCAGGGGCTGAGGGCTATGGCTACACCTTC.

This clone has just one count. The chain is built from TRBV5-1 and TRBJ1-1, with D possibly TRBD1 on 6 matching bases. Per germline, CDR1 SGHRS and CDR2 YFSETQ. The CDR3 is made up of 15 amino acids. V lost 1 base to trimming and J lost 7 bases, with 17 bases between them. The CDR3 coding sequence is TGCGCCAGCAGCTTGAGCCGGGGGGGGCGGGGTGAAGCTTTCTTT. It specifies CASSLSRGGRGEAFF.

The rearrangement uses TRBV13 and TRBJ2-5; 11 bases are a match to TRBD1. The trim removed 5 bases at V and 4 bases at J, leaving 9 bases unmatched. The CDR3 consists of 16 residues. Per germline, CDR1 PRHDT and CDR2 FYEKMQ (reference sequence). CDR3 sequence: CASSLSPGTGGETQYF. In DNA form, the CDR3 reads TGTGCCAGCAGCCTTAGCCCCGGGACAGGGGGAGAGACCCAGTACTTC.